This T cell receptor (beta chain) was found in a study of cytomegalovirus exposure and HLA in healthy donors. The study ran its PCR with 60 Vbeta and 13 Jbeta primers. As handled by the study authors: Unique TCR beta chains numbered roughly 80 million in a later analysis, with about 11 million shared. Assay used: immunoSEQ multiplex PCR; TCRdb lists only in-frame clones, some missing. V, J and clone size derive from that table, while D and trimming were established from the DNA sequence. The sample includes roughly 160,000 clones, around 80% seen only once; the top ten take about 4.8%. Worth noting for this clone: Its antigen is as yet unknown.

Study-wide points: The authors considered a cluster of highly shared sequence variants likely to be a sequencing artifact. Certain indistinguishable V segments, among them TRBV6-2 and TRBV6-3, were excluded. After further analysis at a later stage, some 15,000 TCR beta sequences were associated with HLA alleles at 0.05 false discovery rate.

With 0 bases removed from V and 8 bases from J, the gap between germline ends came to 11 bases. Looked up from germline, CDR1 is SGHNT and CDR2 is YYREEE (reference sequence). The CDR3 totals 13 residues. The clonotype originates from a man between 25 and 39 years old in good health and CMV-seronegative. The sample consisted of PBMCs. J is TRBJ1-2 and V is TRBV5-4; TRBD1 might be the D (5 bases). Here the CDR3 reads CASSLGGGGGYTF. The CDR3 nucleotides read TGTGCCAGCAGCTTGGGTGGGGGAGGAGGCTACACCTTC.